The next 20 T cell receptor beta chains were all read from a single sample in a study of cytomegalovirus exposure and HLA in healthy donors. Primers: 60 Vbeta forward and 13 Jbeta reverse. The assay was immunoSEQ multiplex PCR, and TCRdb's table has in-frame clones only and misses some. The sample lists some 110,000 clones, approximately 60% occurring once. The sequencing input was PBMCs. The receptors originated from a young woman in good health and CMV-seronegative.

This chain uses TRBV7-9 with TRBJ1-1, with D hard to call. The CDR3 totals 12 residues. Trimming cost V 2 bases and J 8 bases, with 9 bases left between them. Per germline, CDR1 SEHNR and CDR2 FQNEAQ (reference sequence). The CDR3, as DNA: TGTGCCAGCAGCTTATCCAGGTCGGAAGCTTTCTTT. Its protein is CASSLSRSEAFF.

Comment on this clone: The junction departs from the called germline gene at one end, perhaps through a read error. V and J are TRBV10-3 and TRBJ2-7; TRBD1 agrees at 10 bases. The CDR3 spans 14 residues. In germline, CDR1 is ENHRY, CDR2 SYGVKD. DNA of the CDR3: TGTGCCATCAGGGGGGACAGGGGACGTCCCGAGGAGTACTTC. Amino acids: CAIRGDRGRPEEYF.

The chain is built from TRBV7-3 and TRBJ2-1; tentative D call: TRBD1 (6 bases). Trimming stripped 0 bases from V and 4 bases from J, with 7 bases between. Germline CDR1 reads SGHTA; CDR2 reads FQGTGA. This CDR3 has 14 amino acids. CDR3 loop: CASSLTDRYNEQFF. The CDR3 nucleotides are TGTGCCAGCAGCTTAACGGACAGATACAATGAGCAGTTCTTC.

This CDR3 reads CASSSPTSTHEKLFF. In nucleotides, the CDR3 is TGTGCCAGCAGCTCTCCTACCTCGACACATGAAAAACTGTTTTTT. The rearrangement links TRBV7-6 to TRBJ1-4; D remains ambiguous. Trimming left V 4 bases short and J 6 bases short, with 15 bases between. Germline CDR1 and CDR2: SGHVS and FNYEAQ. The CDR3 is 15 residues long.

The DNA of the CDR3 is TGTGCCAGCAGCTTTCATGCGGGAGAGAGAGGCAATGAGCAGTTCTTC. Protein product: CASSFHAGERGNEQFF. The chain employs TRBV11-2 and TRBJ2-1, with 7 bases aligning to TRBD2. The V gene end was trimmed by 3 bases and the J gene end by 6 bases; junction bases not matched to a gene: 11. The germline V gene encodes CDR1 SGHAT and CDR2 FQNNGV. This CDR3 spans 16 amino acids.

The chain is built from TRBV11-1 and TRBJ1-1; D might be TRBD1 (5 bases). Germline CDR1 SGHAT, CDR2 FQDESV (reference sequence). The CDR3 has 14 residues. The V gene lost 1 base and the J gene lost 3 bases, with 9 bases spanning the gap. The CDR3 nucleotides are TGTGCCAGCAGCTTAGGGGAAGGGGACACTGAAGCTTTCTTT. Amino acid sequence: CASSLGEGDTEAFF.

The rearrangement links TRBV28 to TRBJ2-7, with a possible D match to TRBD2 (5 bases). The V end lost 4 bases, the J end lost 2 bases, and 15 bases lay between the germline ends. The CDR3 length is 15 residues. Germline CDR1 MDHEN, CDR2 SYDVKM. CDR3: CASSSLRRSTYEQYF. The CDR3 DNA reads TGTGCCAGCAGTTCCCTAAGGAGGTCGACCTACGAGCAGTACTTC.

This clone occurred a few times. V usage is TRBV7-8 and J usage is TRBJ1-6; no definite D call. Trimming took 0 bases from V and 10 from J, leaving 10 bases between them. The germline gives CDR1 SGHVS, CDR2 FQNEAQ. The CDR3 length is 14 residues. CDR3 residues: CASSLATGDSPLHF. The DNA of the CDR3 is TGTGCCAGCAGCTTAGCTACCGGAGACTCACCCCTCCACTTT.

The rearrangement links TRBV2 to TRBJ1-4, with TRBD1 matching 9 bases. CDR3 length: 15 residues. V dropped 4 bases and J dropped 3; count of bases not matched to a gene: 3. CDR1 SNHLY and CDR2 FYNNEI come from the germline V gene. CDR3: CASSVQGAANEKLFF. Here the CDR3 DNA reads TGTGCCAGCAGTGTACAGGGGGCGGCTAATGAAAAACTGTTTTTT.

V is TRBV18 and J is TRBJ2-1; D is perhaps TRBD1 (6 bases). The ends were cut back, 4 bases at V and 9 bases at J, with 10 bases in the middle. There are 12 residues in the CDR3. CDR1 and CDR2 from the germline V gene are KGHSH and LQKENI. The CDR3 reads CASSRAGVEQFF. The CDR3 DNA reads TGTGCCAGCTCACGAGCAGGGGTTGAGCAGTTCTTC.

This clone was seen a few times. The chain has TRBV9 and TRBJ2-3; 12 nucleotides agree with TRBD2. J gave up 3 bases and V 4 bases, and 12 bases lay outside the gene matches. The CDR3 consists of 18 residues. The V gene's germline CDR1 is SGDLS and CDR2 YYNGEE. CDR3: CASSYSSGRALVTDTQYF. The CDR3 DNA sequence: TGTGCCAGCAGCTATTCTAGCGGGAGGGCCCTCGTTACAGATACGCAGTATTTT.

The chain links TRBV30 to TRBJ2-1, with D possibly being TRBD2 (6 bases). The germline CDR1 and CDR2 sequences are GTSNPN and SVGIG (reference sequence). V gave up 3 bases and J gave up 3 bases, with 15 bases separating them. This CDR3 has 15 residues. DNA for the CDR3: TGTGCCTGGAGACATCTGGACTATGACTACAATGAGCAGTTCTTC. It encodes CAWRHLDYDYNEQFF.

The V gene is TRBV4-1, the J gene TRBJ1-2; tentative D call: TRBD1 (6 bases). The germline V and J ends were trimmed by 6 bases and 6 bases, with 14 bases remaining between them. Germline V gene lookup returns CDR1 MGHRA and CDR2 YSYEKL. CDR3 length: 13 residues. In nucleotides, the CDR3 is TGCGCCAGCAGGGATGGGGGCGCGAATGGCTACACCTTC. Amino acid sequence: CASRDGGANGYTF.

The genes are TRBV19 and TRBJ1-1; 10 nucleotides agree with TRBD1. Germline CDR1 is LNHDA and CDR2 is SQIVND (reference sequence). The CDR3 length is 17 residues. The ends lost 0 bases at V and 7 bases at J; junction bases unmatched: 11. The CDR3 DNA follows: TGTGCCAGTAGTATAGACCCGACAGGGGGCGCCCGGGGTGAAGCTTTCTTT. Amino acid sequence: CASSIDPTGGARGEAFF.

This clone was seen more than once but under ten times. The DNA of the CDR3 is TGTGCCAGCAGCCAAAATCAGTTGAACACAGATACGCAGTATTTT. Translating it yields CASSQNQLNTDTQYF. The chain links TRBV9 to TRBJ2-3; no definite D call. Trimming took 4 bases from V and 2 from J, leaving 14 bases between them. The CDR3 sequence is 15 residues long. Germline-derived CDR1 and CDR2 are SGDLS and YYNGEE.

J is TRBJ1-1 and V is TRBV7-9; 7 bases agree with TRBD1. From germline, CDR1 is SEHNR and CDR2 FQNEAQ (reference sequence). The CDR3 length is 16 residues. V was pared by 2 bases and J by 1 base, with 7 bases of the junction left unmatched. This chain's CDR3 is CASSLSPGQTNTEAFF. In DNA form, the CDR3 reads TGTGCCAGCAGCTTATCACCGGGACAGACGAACACTGAAGCTTTCTTT.

The chain uses TRBV28 and TRBJ2-7; D is perhaps TRBD2 (6 bases). This CDR3 contains 15 residues. Looked up from germline, CDR1 is MDHEN and CDR2 is SYDVKM. Deletions cut 1 base from V and 2 bases from J, with 12 bases between. The CDR3 protein is CASSLSGGVAYEQYF. Written as DNA, the CDR3 is TGTGCCAGCAGTTTATCCGGGGGTGTAGCCTACGAGCAGTACTTC.

This chain connects TRBV7-8 to TRBJ1-3, with D possibly TRBD1 on 5 matching bases. There are 16 residues in the CDR3. V lost 1 base, J lost 3 bases, and 13 bases lay in between. Per the germline V gene, CDR1 is SGHVS and CDR2 is FQNEAQ. CDR3 loop: CASSLGSRTIGNTIYF. The DNA of the CDR3 is TGTGCCAGCAGCTTAGGGTCCCGGACAATTGGAAACACCATATATTTT.

In its sample, this clone was seen a few times. The chain couples TRBV19 to TRBJ1-4, with D tentatively TRBD1 (5 bases). Germline V gives CDR1 LNHDA, CDR2 SQIVND (reference sequence). Deletions cut 4 bases from V and 0 bases from J, with 12 bases between. This CDR3 has 16 residues. The DNA for the CDR3 is TGTGCCAGTAGTAGGGTGCAGGGCCCAACTAATGAAAAACTGTTTTTT. Its protein is CASSRVQGPTNEKLFF. The complete variable domain, with remaining parts taken from reference TRBV19 and TRBJ1-4, reads DGGITQSPKYLFRKEGQNVTLSCEQNLNHDAMYWYRQDPGQGLRLIYYSQIVNDFQKGDIAEGYSVSREKKESFPLTVTSAQKNPTAFYLCASSRVQGPTNEKLFFGSGTQLSVL.

This chain links TRBV18 with TRBJ2-7; D is possibly TRBD2 (5 bases). Trimming took off 3 bases at V and 2 bases at J, with 8 bases between the two ends. The CDR3 loop spans 13 amino acids. Germline V gene sequence: CDR1 KGHSH, CDR2 LQKENI. The CDR3 is CASSPPGTYEQYF. CDR3 coding DNA: TGTGCCAGCTCACCTCCCGGGACCTACGAGCAGTACTTC.